The 25 T cell receptor beta chains below were found in one sample sequenced in a study of persistence of HIV-infected CD4 T cells. Cells were stimulated with overlapping HIV-1 Gag 15-mer peptides. Memory cells lacking CD40L and CD69 with high CD45RO were sorted. Which antigens these TCRs recognize remains unknown. The immunoSEQ assay was version 4, run in survey mode. TCRdb's copy holds only in-frame clones and misses some; the assay was immunoSEQ multiplex PCR. The table records tens of thousands of clones, about four fifths of them present only once. The specimen was CD4+ T cells sorted from PBMCs after roughly 18-hour stimulation, collected from a patient who received antiretroviral therapy. Source of these receptors: an adult woman with HIV who was CMV-seropositive.

The CDR3 DNA is TGTGCCAGCATTCGGGACCCCTTGGTCACTGAAGCTTTCTTT. This codes for CASIRDPLVTEAFF. V gene TRBV2 combines with J gene TRBJ1-1, with D perhaps matching TRBD1 (5 bases). Germline assignment: CDR1 SNHLY and CDR2 FYNNEI. V gave up 7 bases and J gave up 4 bases, with 16 bases separating them. This CDR3 comprises 14 residues.

The rearrangement links TRBV2 to TRBJ2-1; 11 bases align to TRBD1. Germline CDR1 is SNHLY and CDR2 is FYNNEI. This CDR3 has 18 amino acids. The J segment lost 7 bases and the V segment lost 4 bases, leaving 15 bases of the junction unmatched. Here the CDR3 DNA reads TGTGCCAGCAGTGTCCTCCTGGACAGGGGGCTTATTGGGAATGAGCAGTTCTTC. Its protein product is CASSVLLDRGLIGNEQFF.

The V and J genes are TRBV6-5 and TRBJ2-7; 11 positions agree with TRBD2. Germline-derived CDR1 and CDR2 are MNHEY and SVGAGI. With V trimmed by 3 bases and J by 4 bases, 8 bases remained unmatched. The CDR3 runs to 16 residues. Here the CDR3 reads CASSYGSSGRRYEQYF. CDR3 coding DNA: TGTGCCAGCAGTTATGGGTCTAGCGGGAGGCGTTACGAGCAGTACTTC.

V and J are TRBV14 and TRBJ1-5, with a possible D match to TRBD1 (5 bases). The CDR3 runs to 16 residues. CDR1 is SGHDN, CDR2 FVKESK, per germline. V dropped 5 bases and J dropped 0 bases, with 14 bases sitting between them. The CDR3 DNA reads TGTGCCAGCAGCTTCGGACATTCGTATAGCAATCAGCCCCAGCATTTT. Translating it yields CASSFGHSYSNQPQHF.

The CDR3, as DNA: TGTGCCAGCTCCCTGGAGGACAGGGGGCAACTGTTTTTT. Translating gives CASSLEDRGQLFF. J is TRBJ2-2 and V is TRBV18; 11 bases are a match to TRBD1. J gave up 14 bases and V 6 bases, and 8 bases lay outside the gene matches. Germline CDR1 is KGHSH and CDR2 is LQKENI. The CDR3 is 13 amino acids. The whole variable domain, filled in from reference TRBV18 and TRBJ2-2, reads NAGVMQNPRHLVRRRGQEARLRCSPMKGHSHVYWYRQLPEEGLKFMVYLQKENIIDESGMPKERFSAEFPKEGPSILRIQQVVRGDSAAYFCASSLEDRGQLFFGEGSRLTVL.

The CDR3 region has the DNA TGTGCCAGCAGTGAGAGGCAGATTTATGGCTACACCTTC. Protein product: CASSERQIYGYTF. The J gene is TRBJ1-2, the V gene TRBV2; D gene uncertain. V lost 3 bases to trimming and J lost 5 bases, with 10 bases between them. From germline, CDR1 is SNHLY and CDR2 FYNNEI. This CDR3 comprises 13 residues.

This clone occurred once. The rearrangement links TRBV3-1 (or the pseudogene TRBV3-2) to TRBJ2-1, with no clear D. The CDR3 has 15 amino acids. V lost 0 bases and J 9 bases, leaving 15 bases between the germline ends. Germline-derived CDR1 and CDR2 are LGHDT and YNNKEL (reference sequence). CDR3 DNA sequence: TGTGCCAGCAGCCAAGACTCCCCCACGGCCGGTGAGCAGTTCTTC. Translation: CASSQDSPTAGEQFF.

The chain recombines TRBV30 with TRBJ2-7, with TRBD1 matching 12 bases. The CDR3 covers 14 residues. Germline trimming cut 5 bases from V and 7 bases from J; bases unmatched to any gene: 9. Germline V gene data show CDR1 as GTSNPN and CDR2 as SVGIG (reference sequence). The CDR3 nucleotides read TGTGCCTGGGGATGGGGACAGGGGGCAGGAGAGCAGTACTTC. Its translation: CAWGWGQGAGEQYF. The full variable domain, its missing parts supplied by reference TRBV30 and TRBJ2-7, is SQTIHQWPATLVQPVGSPLSLECTVEGTSNPNLYWYRQAAGRGLQLLFYSVGIGQISSEVPQNLSASRPQDRQFILSSKKLLLSDSGFYLCAWGWGQGAGEQYFGPGTRLTVT.

Written as DNA, the CDR3 is TGTGCCAGCAGTACCTGGACAGGTTCCTACGAGCAGTACTTC. Protein sequence: CASSTWTGSYEQYF. The chain joins TRBV6-2 or TRBV6-3 to TRBJ2-7; 7 bases line up with TRBD1. CDR3 size: 14 residues. V lost 5 bases to trimming and J lost 1 base; unmatched junction nucleotides: 5. Germline V lookup: CDR1 MNHEY, CDR2 SVGEGT.

The genes are TRBV2 and TRBJ2-1, with 15 bases fitting TRBD2. The CDR3 is 18 residues long. V lost 4 bases to trimming and J lost 0 bases; unmatched junction nucleotides: 4. Germline loops: CDR1 SNHLY, CDR2 FYNNEI. The CDR3 sequence is CASSAGTSGRYSYNEQFF. In nucleotides, the CDR3 is TGTGCCAGCAGTGCCGGGACTAGCGGGAGGTACTCCTACAATGAGCAGTTCTTC.

The V call is TRBV2, the J call TRBJ1-3; possibly TRBD1 for D (5 bases). Trimming took off 1 base at V and 0 bases at J, with 10 bases between the two ends. This CDR3 has 16 residues. Germline V lookup: CDR1 SNHLY, CDR2 FYNNEI. The chain's CDR3 is CASSEERQNSGNTIYF. For the CDR3, the DNA is TGTGCCAGCAGTGAAGAAAGACAGAACTCTGGAAACACCATATATTTT. Variable domain in full (rest from reference TRBV2 and TRBJ1-3): EPEVTQTPSHQVTQMGQEVILRCVPISNHLYFYWYRQILGQKVEFLVSFYNNEISEKSEIFDDQFSVERPDGSNFTLKIRSTKLEDSAMYFCASSEERQNSGNTIYFGEGSWLTVV.

This clone showed up just a few times. V and J are TRBV20-1 and TRBJ1-5; D gene unclear. V was clipped by 3 bases and J by 6 bases, with 15 bases between them. This CDR3 has 14 residues. CDR1 and CDR2 from the germline V gene are DFQATT and SNEGSKA (reference sequence). CDR3 sequence: CSASLDGRVQPQHF. The CDR3 region has the DNA TGCAGTGCTAGTCTAGATGGGCGGGTTCAGCCCCAGCATTTT.

The chain uses TRBV6-6 and TRBJ2-7; no reliable D call. Germline V gene sequence: CDR1 MNHNY, CDR2 SVGAGI (reference sequence). CDR3 length: 15 amino acids. V lost 0 bases and J 3 bases, leaving 12 bases between the germline ends. CDR3 DNA sequence: TGTGCCAGCAGTTACTCGAGTAGTGCCAACTACGAGCAGTACTTC. This codes for CASSYSSSANYEQYF.

This rearrangement joins TRBV9 to TRBJ1-4, with D hard to call. V was pared by 0 bases and J by 3 bases, with 6 bases between. Germline lookup yields CDR1 SGDLS and CDR2 YYNGEE. This CDR3 is 14 amino acids long. The CDR3 protein is CASSVAVSNEKLFF. CDR3 coding DNA: TGTGCCAGCAGCGTAGCTGTGTCTAATGAAAAACTGTTTTTT. The full variable domain, its missing parts supplied by reference TRBV9 and TRBJ1-4, is DSGVTQTPKHLITATGQRVTLRCSPRSGDLSVYWYQQSLDQGLQFLIQYYNGEERAKGNILERFSAQQFPDLHSELNLSSLELGDSALYFCASSVAVSNEKLFFGSGTQLSVL.

This clone was seen a few times. The chain joins TRBV5-1 to TRBJ1-5; 7 bases line up with TRBD1. From germline, CDR1 is SGHRS and CDR2 YFSETQ. This CDR3 contains 15 residues. The junction had 3 bases not matched to a gene; V was cut back by 0 bases and J by 3 bases. CDR3 protein: CASSLGQGANQPQHF. CDR3 DNA: TGCGCCAGCAGCTTGGGACAGGGCGCCAATCAGCCCCAGCATTTT.

This chain links TRBV15 with TRBJ1-1, with TRBD1 as a possible D gene (5 bases). V was shortened by 0 bases and J by 6 bases, with 14 bases between the two germline ends. The CDR3 loop spans 15 amino acids. Per germline, CDR1 LNHNV and CDR2 YYDKDF (reference sequence). The CDR3 nucleotides are TGTGCCACCAGCAGAGATCGGGAGGGGAGCTCTGAAGCTTTCTTT. It translates to CATSRDREGSSEAFF.

The V gene is TRBV6-2 or TRBV6-3, the J gene TRBJ2-7, with D possibly matching TRBD2 (6 bases). The V gene's germline CDR1 is MNHEY and CDR2 SVGEGT. The CDR3 is made up of 14 amino acids. Trimming shortened V by 6 bases and J by 3 bases, and 15 bases separated the two germline ends. CDR3 DNA sequence: TGTGCCAGCAGGCCTGGAGGGCGGATCTACGAGCAGTACTTC. Its translation is CASRPGGRIYEQYF.

This clone was counted a single time. The junction differs from germline at one of its ends, possibly a read error. This chain joins TRBV7-8 and TRBJ2-7; D might be TRBD2 (5 bases). CDR1 and CDR2 (germline): SGHVS, FQNEAQ. This CDR3 spans 11 amino acids. The CDR3 region has the DNA TGTGCCAGCAGCCCAGCGGTGGCAACCACCTTC. Translated, it gives CASSPAVATTF.

This rearrangement joins TRBV12-5 to TRBJ2-1; 10 nucleotides line up with TRBD2. Germline lookup yields CDR1 LGHNT and CDR2 FRNRAP. With V trimmed by 1 base and J by 15 bases, 12 bases remained unmatched. This CDR3 is 15 amino acids long. CDR3 coding DNA: TGTGCTAGTGGTTTGGCGACTCCCCAGGGACTAGCGAGGTTCTTC. Protein product: CASGLATPQGLARFF.

The chain employs TRBV27 and TRBJ1-4; no definite D call. The CDR3 runs to 16 residues. The V and J ends lost 8 bases and 4 bases respectively, with 20 bases between them. CDR1 is MNHEY, CDR2 SMNVEV, per germline (reference sequence). CDR3 in amino acids: CASAKTNNHVNEKLFF. CDR3 DNA sequence: TGTGCCAGCGCCAAGACTAACAATCACGTTAATGAAAAACTGTTTTTT.

V usage is TRBV6-4 and J usage is TRBJ1-5; D unresolved. Germline CDR1 and CDR2: MRHNA and SNTAGT. Trimming removed 0 bases at V and 2 bases at J, with 5 bases between. The CDR3 spans 14 residues. The CDR3 DNA reads as TGTGCCAGCAGTGACTCGGTAGGCAATCAGCCCCAGCATTTT. Encoded protein: CASSDSVGNQPQHF.

The CDR3 loop is CASSLTGAAGSPLHF. The CDR3 nucleotides read TGTGCCAGCAGCTTGACAGGGGCAGCGGGTTCACCCCTCCACTTT. The chain recombines TRBV7-3 with TRBJ1-6; TRBD1 matches 8 bases. The CDR3 is 15 residues long. J lost 9 bases, V lost 3 bases, and 7 bases had no gene match. Germline V gene data show CDR1 as SGHTA and CDR2 as FQGTGA.

The chain couples TRBV10-1 to TRBJ2-7; D not resolved. V was shortened by 6 bases and J by 6 bases, with 15 bases between the two germline ends. The CDR3 totals 13 residues. In germline, CDR1 is WNHNN, CDR2 SYGVQD (reference sequence). The CDR3 loop is CASSVELQREQYF. CDR3 sequence (DNA): TGCGCCAGCAGCGTGGAGCTGCAGCGCGAGCAGTACTTC.

CDR3 region: CASSQLGTQETQYF. In DNA, the CDR3 is TGTGCCAGCAGTCAACTCGGGACTCAGGAGACCCAGTACTTC. V is TRBV28 and J is TRBJ2-5, with D possibly matching TRBD2 (6 bases). The length of the CDR3 is 14 residues. The germline gives CDR1 MDHEN, CDR2 SYDVKM. Trimming cost V 5 bases and J 5 bases, with 15 bases left between them.

The chain has TRBV3-1 (or the pseudogene TRBV3-2) and TRBJ2-7; D remains ambiguous. Trimming took 4 bases from V and 5 from J, leaving 15 bases between them. The CDR3 totals 14 residues. From germline, CDR1 is LGHDT and CDR2 YNNKEL (reference sequence). The chain's CDR3 is CASSLSDRWNEQYF. Here the CDR3 DNA reads TGTGCCAGCAGCCTTTCGGACCGCTGGAACGAGCAGTACTTC.